This T cell receptor (beta chain) is from a study of cytomegalovirus exposure and HLA in healthy donors. A remark on this clone: The antigen is not known.

Findings of the study overall: Common viral pathogens seemed, in a later analysis, to connect with several of the most significant clusters. Reports showed the classifier diagnosing cytomegalovirus status with high specificity and sensitivity. Researchers catalogued some 160 TCR beta chains as cytomegalovirus-associated.

PCR involved 60 Vbeta and 13 Jbeta primers. Measured with immunoSEQ multiplex PCR; TCRdb has only the in-frame clones, and not every one. Seen here are about 250,000 clones, more than 55% observed once, and the top ten hold roughly 2.4%. The material sequenced was PBMCs. The sequence was collected from a female donor in good health and CMV-seronegative.

As DNA, the CDR3 is TGTGCCAGCAGTTTTAAGGCAGGGGGATACTATGGCTACACCTTC. As protein: CASSFKAGGYYGYTF. This chain connects TRBV27 to TRBJ1-2, with TRBD1 identical over 7 bases. The germline gives CDR1 MNHEY, CDR2 SMNVEV (reference sequence). J gave up 3 bases and V 3 bases, and 7 bases lay outside the gene matches. The CDR3 has 15 amino acids.